The 26 T cell receptor beta chains reported below all come from one sample, sequenced in a study of neurological immune-mediated disorders. TCRdb reprocessed the 5' RACE reads via MiXCR and lists one record per CDR3 protein. Of about 66,000 distinct CDR3 sequences in the sample, around 5.2% were seen once. Sample: PBMCs. Receptors were obtained from a woman aged 30 to 39 with multiple sclerosis.

This clonotype was observed many times. The V call is TRBV20-1, the J call TRBJ2-5; D is possibly TRBD2 (6 bases). The CDR3 runs 14 residues. V lost 6 bases and J lost 1, with 15 bases in between. CDR1 DFQATT and CDR2 SNEGSKA come from the germline V gene (reference sequence). The CDR3 spells CSASGAGGQETQYF. CDR3 DNA: TGCAGTGCCAGCGGAGCGGGCGGCCAAGAGACCCAGTACTTC.

This clonotype was recorded at least ten times. The chain recombines TRBV10-1 with TRBJ2-1; no definite D call. Germline V lookup: CDR1 WNHNN, CDR2 SYGVQD (reference sequence). Trimming stripped 6 bases from V and 10 bases from J, with 16 bases between. This CDR3 has 13 amino acids. CDR3 bases: TGCGCCAGCAGGGGCCGTTTGGAAGGGGAGCAGTTCTTC. Translation: CASRGRLEGEQFF.

The CDR3 loop is CASRTTGTAEQYF. The CDR3 DNA sequence: TGTGCCAGCAGAACGACAGGGACGGCCGAGCAGTACTTC. V gene TRBV12-3 or TRBV12-4 combines with J gene TRBJ2-7; 7 positions match TRBD1. With 6 bases clipped from V and 6 bases from J, the junction kept 8 bases outside the gene matches. The CDR3 is 13 amino acids.

This clonotype was seen many times. The CDR3 loop is CSGGGMYGYTF. As DNA, the CDR3 is TGCAGCGGGGGGGGGATGTATGGCTACACCTTC. The chain employs TRBV29-1 and TRBJ1-2; D is possibly TRBD1 (5 bases). CDR3 length: 11 amino acids. Germline loops: CDR1 SQVTM, CDR2 ANQGSEA. Trimming pared 7 bases from V and 5 bases from J, leaving 11 bases between.

About this clonotype itself: A much larger clone lies a single base off, so this may be a read error. The rearrangement links TRBV20-1 to TRBJ2-5; D gene unclear. Germline CDR1 DFQATT, CDR2 SNEGSKA (reference sequence). V was cut by 3 bases and J by 2 bases, with 10 bases left in between. The CDR3 is 13 amino acids. The CDR3 sequence: CSASLKPQETQYF. CDR3 in DNA: TGCAGTGCTAGTCTCAAGCCTCAAGAGACCCAGTACTTC.

This clonotype has a count of ten or more. The rearrangement uses TRBV7-2 and TRBJ1-6; the D gene is possibly TRBD1 (5 bases). The ends were cut back, 6 bases at V and 5 bases at J, with 11 bases in the middle. Germline V CDR1 and CDR2: SGHTA, FQGNSA. The CDR3 runs 14 residues. The CDR3 loop is CASSSGYDNSPLHF. The CDR3 coding sequence is TGTGCCAGCAGTTCAGGGTACGATAATTCACCCCTCCACTTT.

This clonotype was detected ten times or more. The genes are TRBV5-5 and TRBJ2-5, with D maybe TRBD2 (6 bases). The germline V and J ends were trimmed by 3 bases and 2 bases, with 17 bases remaining between them. Germline values: CDR1 SGHKS, CDR2 YYEKEE (reference sequence). The CDR3 is 16 amino acids. CDR3 in DNA: TGTGCCAGCAGCTGGGGGGATCTAGGTGCACAAGAGACCCAGTACTTC. It encodes CASSWGDLGAQETQYF.

The sample holds many counts of this clonotype. The rearrangement uses TRBV12-3 or TRBV12-4 and TRBJ2-1; the match to TRBD2 covers 9 bases. The CDR3 is 16 residues long. Unmatched junction bases numbered 12, after V lost 6 bases and J lost 6 bases. DNA of the CDR3: TGTGCCAGCAGCCTTCTATTCGCGGGGGGGCTCAATGAGCAGTTCTTC. It is translated as CASSLLFAGGLNEQFF.

This clonotype was seen many times. This chain uses TRBV3-1 with TRBJ1-3; D is undetermined. The CDR3 totals 15 residues. Between the trimmed V and J ends, which lost 0 bases and 0 bases, there was a span of 6 bases. Germline V lookup: CDR1 LGHDT, CDR2 YNNKEL (reference sequence). CDR3 DNA sequence: TGTGCCAGCAGCCAAGAGACCCGCTCTGGAAACACCATATATTTT. Protein sequence: CASSQETRSGNTIYF.

This clonotype has ten or more counts. The chain combines TRBV10-3 with TRBJ1-2; TRBD1 is a possible D gene (6 bases). The length of the CDR3 is 13 residues. In germline, CDR1 is ENHRY, CDR2 SYGVKD. The germline V and J ends were trimmed by 2 bases and 2 bases, with 6 bases remaining between them. This CDR3 reads CAISETGNYGYTF. The CDR3 DNA reads as TGTGCCATCAGTGAGACAGGGAACTATGGCTACACCTTC.

The chain recombines TRBV12-3 or TRBV12-4 with TRBJ2-5, with 9 bases identical to TRBD1. The CDR3 runs to 15 residues. J gave up 2 bases and V 2 bases, and 3 bases lay outside the gene matches. Here the CDR3 DNA reads TGTGCCAGCAGTTTAAGACAGGGGGTACAAGAGACCCAGTACTTC. Its protein product is CASSLRQGVQETQYF.

This clonotype was observed a handful of times. Given a much more abundant clone one base away, this may be a read error. V is TRBV6-6 and J is TRBJ2-7; 8 bases agree with TRBD1. Germline V CDR1 and CDR2: MNHNY, SVGAGI (reference sequence). This CDR3 is 15 amino acids long. Trimming took 3 bases from V and 7 from J; bases not matched to a gene: 11. CDR3 amino acids: CASSYPLAGGKEQYF. The DNA for the CDR3 is TGTGCCAGCAGTTATCCCCTGGCAGGGGGCAAAGAGCAGTACTTC.

This clonotype was detected a few times. This sequence joins TRBV20-1 and TRBJ2-7, with a weak D call TRBD2 (5 bases). The CDR3 is 14 amino acids. The V and J ends lost 4 bases and 4 bases respectively, with 17 bases between them. Germline loops: CDR1 DFQATT, CDR2 SNEGSKA (reference sequence). This CDR3 is CSAIIRETNYEQYF. DNA of the CDR3: TGCAGTGCTATTATCCGGGAAACCAATTACGAGCAGTACTTC.

This clonotype has a count of ten or more. The chain uses TRBV20-1 and TRBJ1-4, with unresolved D. Trimming stripped 6 bases from V and 7 bases from J, with 15 bases between. Per germline, CDR1 DFQATT and CDR2 SNEGSKA (reference sequence). This CDR3 has 13 amino acids. CDR3 residues: CSASEVGREKLFF. The CDR3 DNA reads as TGCAGTGCCTCAGAAGTAGGGCGTGAAAAACTGTTTTTT.

In this sample, this clonotype turned up many times. The V gene is TRBV20-1, the J gene TRBJ2-1; D gene uncertain. Trimming took 1 base from V and 6 from J, leaving 4 bases between them. The CDR3 covers 11 residues. CDR1 DFQATT and CDR2 SNEGSKA come from the germline V gene (reference sequence). The CDR3 DNA follows: TGCAGTGCTAGAGGCCCCAATGAGCAGTTCTTC. Translated: CSARGPNEQFF.

Ten or more counts support this clonotype. The chain is built from TRBV7-3 and TRBJ2-1, with 11 bases aligning to TRBD2. The V gene end was trimmed by 5 bases and the J gene end by 7 bases; junction bases not matched to a gene: 10. The CDR3 length is 16 residues. The V gene's germline CDR1 is SGHTA and CDR2 FQGTGA. CDR3 coding DNA: TGTGCCAGCAGCAATAGCGGGGGGGCTTTAGCAAATGAGCAGTTCTTC. This codes for CASSNSGGALANEQFF.

This clonotype was seen many times. The chain recombines TRBV11-2 with TRBJ1-2; no clear D gene. The CDR3 sequence is 20 residues long. CDR1 and CDR2 from the germline V gene are SGHAT and FQNNGV. V lost 5 bases and J 4 bases, leaving 32 bases between the germline ends. As DNA, the CDR3 is TGTGCCAGCAGCCCTGGCCATAGATACGGAGGGCCGATGGACGCCTATGGCTACACCTTC. Its translation is CASSPGHRYGGPMDAYGYTF.

This clonotype showed up many times. The chain carries TRBV7-9 and TRBJ2-4, with D possibly matching TRBD1 (6 bases). Trimming took off 0 bases at V and 0 bases at J, with 9 bases between the two ends. This CDR3 spans 16 amino acids. Germline CDR1 is SEHNR and CDR2 is FQNEAQ (reference sequence). CDR3 DNA: TGTGCCAGCAGCTTAGCATCAGGGGTAGCCAAAAACATTCAGTACTTC. Translation: CASSLASGVAKNIQYF.

This clonotype was found many times. This chain links TRBV20-1 with TRBJ2-7; 8 bases are a match to TRBD2. The CDR3 has 16 amino acids. The V gene end was trimmed by 7 bases and the J gene end by 2 bases; junction bases not matched to a gene: 16. CDR1 is DFQATT and CDR2 is SNEGSKA in the germline V gene (reference sequence). CDR3 loop: CSGVPFSGGAPYEQYF. In DNA, the CDR3 is TGCAGTGGGGTCCCTTTTTCCGGGGGGGCCCCCTACGAGCAGTACTTC.

This clonotype came up a few times. This chain uses TRBV5-1 with TRBJ2-1; D gene uncertain. Germline CDR1 is SGHRS and CDR2 is YFSETQ. V gave up 4 bases and J gave up 0 bases, with 5 bases separating them. The CDR3 is made up of 13 amino acids. The DNA of the CDR3 is TGCGCCAGCAGCCTCCCCTCCTACAATGAGCAGTTCTTC. It encodes CASSLPSYNEQFF.

In its sample, this clonotype was seen many times. The V gene is TRBV5-1, the J gene TRBJ1-2; D unresolved. The CDR3 sequence is 13 residues long. Deletions cut 1 base from V and 7 bases from J, with 11 bases between. Germline CDR1 SGHRS, CDR2 YFSETQ. The CDR3 protein is CASSLTGVSGYTF. Written as DNA, the CDR3 is TGCGCCAGCAGCTTGACGGGCGTCTCTGGCTACACCTTC.

A word on this clonotype: One base away lies a much larger clone, so this may be a sequencing read error. The DNA for the CDR3 is TGCGCCAGCAGCTGGGAAAGACTCTACGAGCAGTACTTC. It specifies CASSWERLYEQYF. The chain joins TRBV5-1 to TRBJ2-7; D remains unclear. Germline V gene lookup returns CDR1 SGHRS and CDR2 YFSETQ. The CDR3 runs to 13 residues. V was trimmed by 3 bases and J by 3 bases, leaving 10 bases between them.

A few counts support this clonotype. This rearrangement joins TRBV7-9 to TRBJ1-4; 8 positions agree with TRBD1. The junction had 5 bases not matched to a gene; V was cut back by 4 bases and J by 7 bases. Germline V lookup: CDR1 SEHNR, CDR2 FQNEAQ (reference sequence). The length of the CDR3 is 14 residues. Here the CDR3 reads CASSSGGEGEKLFF. Written as DNA, the CDR3 is TGTGCCAGCAGCTCAGGGGGCGAGGGTGAAAAACTGTTTTTT.

This clonotype occurred many times. V is TRBV7-2 and J is TRBJ1-1; the match to TRBD1 covers 8 bases. This CDR3 spans 14 amino acids. Germline CDR1 and CDR2: SGHTA and FQGNSA. V dropped 2 bases and J dropped 4; count of bases not matched to a gene: 3. In DNA form, the CDR3 reads TGTGCCAGCAGCTTATCAGGGGGCTTCACTGAAGCTTTCTTT. It translates to CASSLSGGFTEAFF.

This clonotype has at least ten counts. The rearrangement links TRBV21-1 to TRBJ2-3; whether TRBD2, the table's D call, matches the DNA was not checked. TRBV21-1 corresponds to a pseudogene. CDR3 length equals 17 residues. The CDR3 protein is CASSKKTGTSGTDTQYF. The DNA for the CDR3 is TGTGCCAGCAGCAAAAAGACCGGGACTAGCGGCACAGATACGCAGTATTTT.

This clonotype appeared many times. The chain employs TRBV6-5 and TRBJ1-5; D is ambiguous. The CDR3 extends over 13 amino acids. V lost 4 bases and J 9 bases, leaving 13 bases between the germline ends. CDR1 MNHEY and CDR2 SVGAGI come from the germline V gene. The CDR3 DNA reads TGTGCCAGCAGTTTAAGGTGGAGCGGGCCCCAGCATTTT. Its protein product is CASSLRWSGPQHF.